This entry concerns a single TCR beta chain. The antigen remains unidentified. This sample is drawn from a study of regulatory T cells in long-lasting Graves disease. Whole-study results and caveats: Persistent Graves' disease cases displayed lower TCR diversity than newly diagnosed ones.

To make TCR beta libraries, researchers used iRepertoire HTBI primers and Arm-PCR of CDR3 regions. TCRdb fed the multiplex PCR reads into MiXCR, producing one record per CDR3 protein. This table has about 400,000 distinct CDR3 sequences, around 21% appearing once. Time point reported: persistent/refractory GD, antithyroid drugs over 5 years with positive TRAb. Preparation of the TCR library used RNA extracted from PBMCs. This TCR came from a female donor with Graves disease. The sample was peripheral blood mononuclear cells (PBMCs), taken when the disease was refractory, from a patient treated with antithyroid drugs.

The CDR3 loop reads CSALDNEQFF. The CDR3 DNA follows: TGCAGTGCCCTGGACAATGAGCAGTTCTTC. The chain links TRBV20-1 to TRBJ2-1, with D hard to call. Between the trimmed V and J ends, which lost 6 bases and 5 bases, there was a span of 5 bases. CDR3 length: 10 residues. Germline assignment: CDR1 DFQATT and CDR2 SNEGSKA (reference sequence).